Presented here are 14 T cell receptor beta chains from one specimen sequenced in a study of cytomegalovirus exposure and HLA in healthy donors. PCR was performed using 60 Vbeta and 13 Jbeta primers. Profiling relied on immunoSEQ multiplex PCR, and the TCRdb table lists in-frame clones only, not all of them. The repertoire consists of fewer than 250,000 clones, with almost 80% occurring once and the leading ten covering around 1.6%. Sequenced: PBMCs. These receptors were collected from a woman aged 18-30 years in good health and CMV-seronegative.

V and J are TRBV29-1 and TRBJ2-1, with 10 bases that match TRBD2. The CDR3 is made up of 14 amino acids. Germline CDR1 reads SQVTM; CDR2 reads ANQGSEA. Germline trimming cut 4 bases from V and 5 bases from J; bases unmatched to any gene: 5. The CDR3 region is CSVGWTSGNNEQFF. The CDR3 region has the DNA TGCAGCGTTGGTTGGACTAGCGGCAACAATGAGCAGTTCTTC.

The genes are TRBV6-5 and TRBJ2-7; possibly TRBD1 for D (6 bases). Trimming cost V 6 bases and J 4 bases, with 13 bases left between them. The germline V gene encodes CDR1 MNHEY and CDR2 SVGAGI. The CDR3 contains 13 residues. In nucleotides, the CDR3 is TGTGCCAGCAGATTAGGGACACCTTACGAGCAGTACTTC. It is translated as CASRLGTPYEQYF.

This sequence joins TRBV11-1 and TRBJ2-6; 8 positions match TRBD1. The J segment lost 0 bases and the V segment lost 2 bases, leaving 6 bases of the junction unmatched. This CDR3 has 18 residues. Looked up from germline, CDR1 is SGHAT and CDR2 is FQDESV (reference sequence). CDR3 protein: CASSLRGQAYSGANVLTF. CDR3 nucleotide sequence: TGTGCCAGCAGCTTAAGGGGACAGGCGTACTCTGGGGCCAACGTCCTGACTTTC.

This sequence joins TRBV29-1 and TRBJ1-3; unclear D gene. This CDR3 is 11 amino acids long. V was shortened by 5 bases and J by 4 bases, with 6 bases between the two germline ends. The germline gives CDR1 SQVTM, CDR2 ANQGSEA. CDR3 in DNA: TGCAGCGTTCAGACAGGAAACACCATATATTTT. Its protein is CSVQTGNTIYF.

V gene TRBV9 combines with J gene TRBJ2-2; no definite D call. The CDR3 loop spans 14 amino acids. The germline V gene encodes CDR1 SGDLS and CDR2 YYNGEE. The V end was cut by 7 bases, the J end by 1 base, with 11 bases between. The CDR3 DNA reads as TGTGCCAGCGGGCCCCCCTTGAACACCGGGGAGCTGTTTTTT. Translation gives CASGPPLNTGELFF.

The V and J genes are TRBV12-5 and TRBJ2-5; D is unresolved. CDR1 and CDR2 (germline): LGHNT, FRNRAP. The CDR3 extends over 14 amino acids. The V and J ends lost 2 bases and 5 bases respectively, with 12 bases between them. The CDR3 is CASGLSGAHETQYF. The CDR3, as DNA: TGTGCTAGTGGTTTGTCGGGTGCGCACGAGACCCAGTACTTC.

This chain connects TRBV10-3 to TRBJ1-1; D is ambiguous. Germline CDR1 ENHRY, CDR2 SYGVKD. V gave up 2 bases and J gave up 3 bases, with 4 bases separating them. The CDR3 covers 12 residues. The CDR3 reads CAISETDTEAFF. CDR3 sequence (DNA): TGTGCCATCAGTGAGACGGACACTGAAGCTTTCTTT.

The chain joins TRBV5-6 to TRBJ2-7, with TRBD2 identical over 7 bases. Losses at the gene ends were 0 bases for V and 0 bases for J; bases not matched to a gene: 0. CDR1 and CDR2 (germline): SGHDT, YYEEEE. The CDR3 is 14 amino acids. DNA of the CDR3: TGTGCCAGCAGCTTGGGGACTAGCTCCTACGAGCAGTACTTC. It yields the protein CASSLGTSSYEQYF.

Here the CDR3 reads CAISVKREASYNEQFF. The CDR3, as DNA: TGTGCCATCAGTGTTAAGCGGGAGGCCTCCTACAATGAGCAGTTCTTC. The chain recombines TRBV10-3 with TRBJ2-1, with TRBD2 matching 9 bases. V was clipped by 4 bases and J by 0 bases; unmatched bases: 4. CDR1 and CDR2 (germline): ENHRY, SYGVKD. The length of the CDR3 is 16 residues.

This clone was detected once. This chain uses TRBV28 with TRBJ2-1; 12 positions match TRBD2. Germline assignment: CDR1 MDHEN and CDR2 SYDVKM. The trim removed 2 bases at V and 5 bases at J, leaving 1 base unmatched. CDR3 length: 15 residues. CDR3 in amino acids: CASSLRTSGNNEQFF. In nucleotides, the CDR3 is TGTGCCAGCAGTTTAAGGACTAGCGGGAACAATGAGCAGTTCTTC.

The genes are TRBV7-2 and TRBJ1-4; D is unclear. Germline-derived CDR1 and CDR2 are SGHTA and FQGNSA. The CDR3 consists of 13 residues. Trimming left V 4 bases short and J 8 bases short, with 11 bases between. The chain's CDR3 is CASSSGIGEKLFF. The CDR3, as DNA: TGTGCCAGCAGCTCGGGGATTGGGGAAAAACTGTTTTTT.

This clone was seen once. The genes are TRBV7-8 and TRBJ1-5; D is perhaps TRBD1 (6 bases). Germline-derived CDR1 and CDR2 are SGHVS and FQNEAQ. This CDR3 spans 15 amino acids. The V and J ends lost 5 bases and 6 bases respectively, with 17 bases between them. The DNA for the CDR3 is TGTGCCAGCAGCCCCGGGGAGGGGGTTGTTCAGCCCCAGCATTTT. This sequence encodes CASSPGEGVVQPQHF.

The rearrangement uses TRBV5-1 and TRBJ2-6; D possibly corresponds to TRBD1 (5 bases). Deletions cut 0 bases from V and 1 base from J, with 14 bases between. Germline loops: CDR1 SGHRS, CDR2 YFSETQ. The CDR3 loop spans 18 amino acids. CDR3 sequence (DNA): TGCGCCAGCAGCTTGGATGGCAGGGCGCGTTCTGGGGCCAACGTCCTGACTTTC. Its translation: CASSLDGRARSGANVLTF.

This chain links TRBV28 with TRBJ2-7, with 8 bases that match TRBD2. CDR1 MDHEN and CDR2 SYDVKM come from the germline V gene. The V segment lost 5 bases and the J segment 4 bases; nucleotides outside the gene matches: 7. The CDR3 contains 14 residues. The CDR3 loop is CASSSGSIRYEQYF. The CDR3 DNA follows: TGTGCCAGCAGTAGCGGGAGTATAAGGTACGAGCAGTACTTC. The full variable domain, in which reference TRBV28 and TRBJ2-7 provide the parts outside the CDR3, is DVKVTQSSRYLVKRTGEKVFLECVQDMDHENMFWYRQDPGLGLRLIYFSYDVKMKEKGDIPEGYSVSREKKERFSLILESASTNQTSMYLCASSSGSIRYEQYFGPGTRLTVT.